This TCR beta chain was found in a study of vaccination effects on CD4 cells after COVID-19. Study-level background: The vaccine given was either BNT162b2 or mRNA-1273, in two doses.

Ahead of sequencing, the ViraFEST assay grew antigen-specific CD4+ T cells using viral peptide pools. After more than 8 days in culture, the CD4+ T cells were isolated. People in the vaccine group had not been infected with SARS-CoV-2 before, and their nucleocapsid antibodies were negative. Cultures had half their medium replaced with IL-2 medium on days 3 and 7. V gave up 0 bases and J gave up 1 base, with 6 bases separating them. The CDR3 totals 15 residues. In germline, CDR1 is SGHTA, CDR2 FQGNSA. Findings of the study overall: Common cold coronaviruses were cross-recognized by only 1 of 255 vaccine-induced clones in healthy vaccinees.

Sequenced by immunoSEQ multiplex PCR; TCRdb stores in-frame clones only, minus some. The top ten clones hold approximately 24% of a sample with roughly 42,000 clones, 70% of them seen once. This clone was seen only once. Antigen unknown. Sequenced material: CD4+ T cells from PBMCs cultured with HCoV-OC43 spike peptides, taken before COVID-19 vaccination. Stated subset: HCoV-OC43 spike overlapping peptide pool stimulation. The TCR sequence derives from a human donor who received a COVID-19 vaccine. The chain links TRBV7-2 to TRBJ2-2; the D is unclear. The CDR3 spells CASSLAQVNTGELFF. The CDR3 nucleotides read TGTGCCAGCAGCTTAGCGCAGGTGAACACCGGGGAGCTGTTTTTT. Using reference TRBV7-2 and TRBJ2-2 for the parts outside the CDR3, the full variable domain is GAGVSQSPSNKVTEKGKDVELRCDPISGHTALYWYRQSLGQGLEFLIYFQGNSAPDKSGLPSDRFSAERTGGSVSTLTIQRTQQEDSAVYLCASSLAQVNTGELFFGEGSRLTVL.